This section outlines one T cell receptor beta chain sequence together with its context. It lacks a known antigen. No base quality information exists; no much larger clone differs at one position. Genomic DNA was extracted from sorted cells with the QIAGEN DNeasy Blood and Tissue Kit for TCRbeta CDR3 sequencing. High-throughput TCRbeta CDR3 sequencing was carried out commercially through immunoSEQ, with PCR amplification with bias correction and internal controls included. In the authors' own workflow: Unique productive TCRbeta sequences were defined by CDR3 nucleotide sequence where primers matched, and otherwise by CDR3 amino acid sequence together with Vbeta and Jbeta genes. To correct sorting error, sequences shared between sorted populations at a frequency ratio of 2:1 or less were removed; the rest were assigned to the higher population. Donor-reactive sequences were defined as at least 5-fold expanded in CFSE-low cells versus unstimulated cells, with frequency of at least 0.01% in CFSE-low cells. Repertoire divergence was quantified by Jensen-Shannon divergence calculated from the top 100 TCRbeta sequences ranked by frequency. When a sample had multiple sequencing runs, each run was corrected for sorting error separately and the runs were then pooled. Here the immuneACCESS table is served through TCRdb, limited to in-frame sequences with V and J called. Missing clones are a known gap in these copies; in checked studies unresolved V genes cover under half, and the rest lacks a known reason. V, J and clone size were drawn from that table, and D and trimming were deduced from the DNA. Within this sample are roughly 120,000 clones, with 85% to 95% of them counted one time only. Approximately 0.54% of the sample is in the top ten clones.

This sample stems from a study of Tregs in tolerant kidney transplant recipients (dated by TCRdb to the late 2010s). Some background on the complete study: The study applied TCRbeta sequencing to find donor-specific regulatory T cells before combined kidney and bone marrow transplantation and then followed those same cells after transplant. TCRbeta repertoire sequencing was used in a few healthy controls to compare several ways of expanding Tregs specific for an allogeneic donor. Study-level results and caveats: Because the study included only a small number of patients, the results must be confirmed in larger populations and under other immunosuppression protocols. Expanding Tregs with activated donor B cells appeared to identify the most biologically relevant and donor-specific TCRbeta repertoire. Biological reproducibility was not examined directly, but technical replication error appeared to be minimal.

Thawed PBMCs were FACS-sorted into unstimulated Tregs (CD4+CD25+CD127-), CD4+ non-Tregs (CD4+CD25-), CD4 cells and CD8 cells. Healthy control blood came either as purchased buffy coats or from healthy volunteers. Healthy control blood was processed to PBMCs by Ficoll density gradient and cryopreserved, and patient PBMCs were collected before and after transplant. A distance of 13 bases separates the germline ends of V and J, which lose 6 bases and 2 bases respectively. Sequences SEHNR (CDR1) and FQNEAQ (CDR2) are obtained from the germline V gene (reference sequence). Taken from cysteine to phenylalanine, the CDR3 has 15 residues. Only CDR3 DNA remains: 45 bases, in frame from the first base.

Sequencing was performed on CD4+ T cells from blood. This receptor was identified in a human donor in good health. The V and J genes are TRBV7-9 and TRBJ2-2; the D gene remains uncertain. The sequenced DNA is TGTGCCAGCAGACCTCGGGCTTTAAACACCGGGGAGCTGTTTTTT. It specifies CASRPRALNTGELFF.